This is a list of T cell receptor beta chains from one sample in a study of T cells in localized non-small cell lung cancer. Produced via immunoSEQ multiplex PCR; TCRdb's table is partial and in-frame only. The sample shows roughly 2,700 clones, 25% to 30% of them seen only once. Material: normal lung tissue next to the tumor, obtained before any cancer treatment. The receptors stem from a man aged 40 to 70 with stage I lung adenocarcinoma. The CDR3 runs from the conserved cysteine through the conserved F or W. A D gene is named only where the DNA matches it firmly. Clone size is shown for a subset of rows, as once, few, many or a class of expanded clone.

D gene: -
J gene: TRBJ2-1
clone size: -
V gene: TRBV19
CDR3 protein: CASSFVGGKGYNEQFF
CDR3 DNA: TGTGCCAGTAGTTTTGTGGGCGGGAAAGGTTACAATGAGCAGTTCTTC

D gene: -
J gene: TRBJ2-7
clone size: -
V gene: TRBV7-1
CDR3 protein: CASSLALRAGYYF
CDR3 DNA: TGTGCCAGCAGCTTAGCGCTAAGGGCAGGTTATTACTTC

D gene: -
J gene: TRBJ1-2
clone size: -
V gene: TRBV19
CDR3 protein: CASNLQERNYGYTF
CDR3 DNA: TGTGCCAGCAACCTACAGGAACGGAACTATGGCTACACCTTC

D gene: -
J gene: TRBJ1-4
clone size: few
V gene: TRBV11-3
CDR3 protein: CASSSQVGEFEKLFF
CDR3 DNA: TGTGCCAGCAGCTCGCAAGTTGGGGAGTTTGAAAAACTGTTTTTT

D gene: -
J gene: TRBJ1-1
clone size: few
V gene: TRBV11-3
CDR3 protein: CASSVVEGGTEAFF
CDR3 DNA: TGTGCCAGCAGCGTGGTGGAGGGTGGCACTGAAGCTTTCTTT

D gene: -
J gene: TRBJ2-7
clone size: -
V gene: TRBV6-8
CDR3 protein: CASSYSASSYYEQYF
CDR3 DNA: TGTGCCAGCAGTTACTCGGCTAGCAGCTACTACGAGCAGTACTTC

D gene: -
J gene: TRBJ1-3
clone size: few
V gene: TRBV19
CDR3 protein: CASYRRGGKGNTIYF
CDR3 DNA: TGTGCCAGCTACAGACGGGGGGGAAAAGGAAACACCATATATTTT

D gene: TRBD1
J gene: TRBJ1-1
clone size: large
V gene: TRBV6-8
CDR3 protein: CASSYVAGGQDTEAFF
CDR3 DNA: TGTGCCAGCAGTTACGTCGCAGGGGGCCAAGACACTGAAGCTTTCTTT

D gene: -
J gene: TRBJ2-1
clone size: -
V gene: TRBV5-1
CDR3 protein: CASSWGSGSGNEQFF
CDR3 DNA: TGCGCCAGCAGCTGGGGCTCTGGAAGTGGCAATGAGCAGTTCTTC

D gene: TRBD1
J gene: TRBJ2-7
clone size: hyperexpanded
V gene: TRBV6-8
CDR3 protein: CASILGPQGAEQYF
CDR3 DNA: TGTGCCAGCATCTTAGGACCACAGGGGGCAGAGCAGTACTTC

D gene: -
J gene: TRBJ1-1
clone size: few
V gene: TRBV12-5
CDR3 protein: CASGLDGTTEAFF
CDR3 DNA: TGTGCTAGTGGTTTGGATGGGACGACTGAAGCTTTCTTT

D gene: TRBD2
J gene: TRBJ2-1
clone size: -
V gene: TRBV18
CDR3 protein: CASSPQRELGSEQFF
CDR3 DNA: TGTGCCAGCTCACCGCAGCGGGAGTTGGGGAGTGAGCAGTTCTTC

D gene: -
J gene: TRBJ2-5
clone size: -
V gene: TRBV19
CDR3 protein: CASSPSQETQYF
CDR3 DNA: TGTGCCAGTAGTCCTTCCCAAGAGACCCAGTACTTC

D gene: TRBD1
J gene: TRBJ1-1
clone size: few
V gene: TRBV29-1
CDR3 protein: CSVREPGQGVGAEAFF
CDR3 DNA: TGCAGCGTTCGGGAACCGGGACAGGGGGTTGGGGCTGAAGCTTTCTTT

D gene: -
J gene: TRBJ2-5
clone size: -
V gene: TRBV6-8
CDR3 protein: CASSLSGASVRETQYF
CDR3 DNA: TGTGCCAGCAGTTTATCAGGGGCTAGCGTACGAGAGACCCAGTACTTC

D gene: -
J gene: TRBJ2-5
clone size: -
V gene: TRBV28
CDR3 protein: CASSSPGLPPETQYF
CDR3 DNA: TGTGCCAGCAGTTCCCCCGGACTGCCACCAGAGACCCAGTACTTC

D gene: TRBD1
J gene: TRBJ2-3
clone size: -
V gene: TRBV29-1
CDR3 protein: CSAGVTGGTDTQYF
CDR3 DNA: TGCAGCGCAGGGGTGACAGGGGGCACAGATACGCAGTATTTT

D gene: TRBD1
J gene: TRBJ2-3
clone size: once
V gene: TRBV19
CDR3 protein: CASTTGGTDTQYF
CDR3 DNA: TGTGCCAGTACGACAGGGGGCACAGATACGCAGTATTTT

D gene: -
J gene: TRBJ2-1
clone size: medium-sized
V gene: TRBV11-3
CDR3 protein: CASSFGGAYNEQFF
CDR3 DNA: TGTGCCAGCAGCTTCGGCGGGGCTTACAATGAGCAGTTCTTC

D gene: -
J gene: TRBJ1-1
clone size: few
V gene: TRBV6-8
CDR3 protein: CASSPIMNTEAFF
CDR3 DNA: TGTGCCAGCAGCCCAATCATGAACACTGAAGCTTTCTTT

D gene: -
J gene: TRBJ2-5
clone size: -
V gene: TRBV9
CDR3 protein: CASSSSFVETQYF
CDR3 DNA: TGTGCCAGCAGCTCCTCGTTCGTTGAGACCCAGTACTTC

D gene: -
J gene: TRBJ2-5
clone size: few
V gene: TRBV18
CDR3 protein: CASSLGLEETQYF
CDR3 DNA: TGTGCCAGCTCACTGGGATTAGAGGAGACCCAGTACTTC

D gene: -
J gene: TRBJ2-7
clone size: few
V gene: TRBV7-5
CDR3 protein: CASSLGLWTGSYEQYF
CDR3 DNA: TGTGCCAGCAGCTTGGGACTGTGGACAGGGTCCTACGAGCAGTACTTC

D gene: -
J gene: TRBJ1-1
clone size: few
V gene: TRBV19
CDR3 protein: CASSMNTEAFF
CDR3 DNA: TGTGCCAGTAGTATGAACACTGAAGCTTTCTTT

D gene: -
J gene: TRBJ1-1
clone size: -
V gene: TRBV1
CDR3 protein: CTSSQVGQTYTEAFF
CDR3 DNA: TGCACCAGCAGCCAAGTTGGCCAGACTTACACTGAAGCTTTCTTT

D gene: -
J gene: TRBJ2-3
clone size: few
V gene: TRBV6-8
CDR3 protein: CASRLQGTDTQYF
CDR3 DNA: TGTGCCAGCAGATTGCAGGGCACAGATACGCAGTATTTT

D gene: TRBD2
J gene: TRBJ2-1
clone size: few
V gene: TRBV5-1
CDR3 protein: CASSLYRLAGPRTYNEQFF
CDR3 DNA: TGCGCCAGCAGCTTGTACCGACTAGCGGGCCCCCGTACCTACAATGAGCAGTTCTTC

D gene: -
J gene: TRBJ2-7
clone size: -
V gene: TRBV5-1
CDR3 protein: CASSLGATQTSYEQYF
CDR3 DNA: TGCGCCAGCAGCTTGGGGGCGACACAAACCTCCTACGAGCAGTACTTC

D gene: TRBD1
J gene: TRBJ1-5
clone size: -
V gene: TRBV29-1
CDR3 protein: CSALTGAADQPQHF
CDR3 DNA: TGCAGCGCCCTAACAGGGGCGGCCGATCAGCCCCAGCATTTT

D gene: -
J gene: TRBJ1-5
clone size: -
V gene: TRBV11-3
CDR3 protein: CASSLEGMGQPQHF
CDR3 DNA: TGTGCCAGCAGCTTGGAGGGGATGGGTCAGCCCCAGCATTTT

D gene: -
J gene: TRBJ1-2
clone size: medium-sized
V gene: TRBV6-8
CDR3 protein: CASSYSPQGGYGYTF
CDR3 DNA: TGTGCCAGCAGTTACTCGCCGCAGGGTGGCTATGGCTACACCTTC

D gene: -
J gene: TRBJ2-7
clone size: -
V gene: TRBV6-8
CDR3 protein: CASSLGHLSYEQYF
CDR3 DNA: TGTGCCAGCAGCCTTGGACACCTCTCCTACGAGCAGTACTTC

D gene: TRBD2
J gene: TRBJ2-5
clone size: -
V gene: TRBV5-1
CDR3 protein: CASSLALSSGRGGETQYF
CDR3 DNA: TGCGCCAGCAGCTTGGCCCTTTCGAGCGGGAGGGGAGGAGAGACCCAGTACTTC

D gene: TRBD1
J gene: TRBJ1-3
clone size: few
V gene: TRBV11-3
CDR3 protein: CASSLDTPWTGGSGNTIYF
CDR3 DNA: TGTGCCAGCAGCTTAGATACCCCTTGGACAGGGGGCTCTGGAAACACCATATATTTT

D gene: -
J gene: TRBJ1-5
clone size: few
V gene: TRBV9
CDR3 protein: CASGGRNNQPQHF
CDR3 DNA: TGTGCCAGCGGGGGACGGAACAATCAGCCCCAGCATTTT

D gene: TRBD1
J gene: TRBJ1-2
clone size: large
V gene: TRBV30
CDR3 protein: CAWNPDRGSGYTF
CDR3 DNA: TGTGCCTGGAATCCGGACAGGGGAAGTGGCTACACCTTC

D gene: -
J gene: TRBJ2-3
clone size: medium-sized
V gene: TRBV11-3
CDR3 protein: CASSLARGNTDTQYF
CDR3 DNA: TGTGCCAGCAGCTTGGCCCGCGGAAACACAGATACGCAGTATTTT

D gene: -
J gene: TRBJ2-7
clone size: few
V gene: TRBV19
CDR3 protein: CASSMVDAYEQYF
CDR3 DNA: TGTGCCAGTAGTATGGTGGACGCCTACGAGCAGTACTTC

D gene: TRBD1
J gene: TRBJ2-1
clone size: medium-sized
V gene: TRBV11-3
CDR3 protein: CASSLGGTGGRGQFF
CDR3 DNA: TGTGCCAGCAGCTTAGGAGGGACAGGGGGCCGTGGGCAGTTCTTC

D gene: -
J gene: TRBJ2-3
clone size: -
V gene: TRBV30
CDR3 protein: CAWSVRGGFPGTDTQYF
CDR3 DNA: TGTGCCTGGAGTGTACGCGGCGGGTTCCCCGGCACAGATACGCAGTATTTT

D gene: -
J gene: TRBJ2-7
clone size: -
V gene: TRBV18
CDR3 protein: CASSPNLGELSSYEQYF
CDR3 DNA: TGTGCCAGCTCACCAAACCTCGGGGAACTTTCCTCCTACGAGCAGTACTTC

D gene: -
J gene: TRBJ2-4
clone size: -
V gene: TRBV28
CDR3 protein: CASSLLQGNIQYF
CDR3 DNA: TGTGCCAGCAGTCTCTTGCAGGGAAACATTCAGTACTTC

D gene: TRBD2
J gene: TRBJ2-2
clone size: -
V gene: TRBV9
CDR3 protein: CASSSRLAGANTGELFF
CDR3 DNA: TGTGCCAGCAGCTCCCGACTAGCGGGCGCGAACACCGGGGAGCTGTTTTTT

D gene: -
J gene: TRBJ2-1
clone size: few
V gene: TRBV11-3
CDR3 protein: CASSLEQQGYNEQFF
CDR3 DNA: TGTGCCAGCAGCTTAGAGCAACAGGGCTACAATGAGCAGTTCTTC

D gene: -
J gene: TRBJ1-2
clone size: -
V gene: TRBV6-8
CDR3 protein: CASSYDRGSYGYTF
CDR3 DNA: TGTGCCAGCAGTTACGACAGAGGAAGCTATGGCTACACCTTC

D gene: TRBD1
J gene: TRBJ1-1
clone size: -
V gene: TRBV6-8
CDR3 protein: CASSYSGTGGILNTEAFF
CDR3 DNA: TGTGCCAGCAGTTACTCCGGGACAGGGGGCATTTTGAACACTGAAGCTTTCTTT

D gene: -
J gene: TRBJ1-5
clone size: -
V gene: TRBV9
CDR3 protein: CASSVEGESGQPQHF
CDR3 DNA: TGTGCCAGCAGCGTAGAGGGGGAGAGCGGTCAGCCCCAGCATTTT

D gene: -
J gene: TRBJ1-1
clone size: few
V gene: TRBV29-1
CDR3 protein: CSGGTRPATEAFF
CDR3 DNA: TGCAGCGGTGGGACACGGCCGGCCACTGAAGCTTTCTTT

D gene: -
J gene: TRBJ2-1
clone size: -
V gene: TRBV11-3
CDR3 protein: CASSPKEDIRYNEQFF
CDR3 DNA: TGTGCCAGCAGCCCAAAAGAGGACATCCGATACAATGAGCAGTTCTTC

D gene: TRBD1
J gene: TRBJ1-4
clone size: -
V gene: TRBV11-3
CDR3 protein: CASSPMGQRGEKLFF
CDR3 DNA: TGTGCCAGCAGCCCGATGGGACAGAGGGGTGAAAAACTGTTTTTT

D gene: TRBD2
J gene: TRBJ2-1
clone size: -
V gene: TRBV18
CDR3 protein: CASSLSLASTYNEQFF
CDR3 DNA: TGTGCCAGCTCACTATCACTAGCGTCGACCTACAATGAGCAGTTCTTC

D gene: -
J gene: TRBJ2-6
clone size: -
V gene: TRBV18
CDR3 protein: CASSPPGQAPGANVLTF
CDR3 DNA: TGTGCCAGCTCCCCCCCCGGTCAGGCCCCTGGGGCCAACGTCCTGACTTTC

D gene: -
J gene: TRBJ2-2
clone size: few
V gene: TRBV4-1
CDR3 protein: CASSQVSLNTGELFF
CDR3 DNA: TGCGCCAGCAGCCAAGTGAGTCTTAACACCGGGGAGCTGTTTTTT